The rows below give T cell receptor beta chains drawn from one sample of a study of blood T cell repertoires in COVID-19. Produced via immunoSEQ multiplex PCR; TCRdb's table is partial and in-frame only. The profile covers around 460,000 clones, with around 90% appearing a single time and around 0.92% taken by the ten largest. Sequenced: peripheral blood. The receptor source for this set is a man younger than 35 with COVID-19, enrolled during active disease. Each CDR3 is given with its conserved first and last residue. The D gene is left open where the match is weak. Clone size is stated in some rows and not others, as once, few, many or a class when expanded.

J | D | size | V | DNA | CDR3
TRBJ1-1 | TRBD1 | . | TRBV14 | TGTGCCAGCAGCGCCCGACAGGGAACGAACACTGAAGCTTTCTTT | CASSARQGTNTEAFF
TRBJ2-1 | . | few | TRBV10-3 | TGTGCCATCGGCCAGTCCTACAATGAGCAGTTCTTC | CAIGQSYNEQFF
TRBJ2-5 | . | . | TRBV4-1 | TGCGCCAGCAGCCTAAGGGGGCCCCCGGAGGGAGAGACCCAGTACTTC | CASSLRGPPEGETQYF
TRBJ1-2 | . | . | TRBV7-8 | TGTGCCAGCAGCTTAGGTTCGCGAGCTACTGACTATGGCTACACCTTC | CASSLGSRATDYGYTF
TRBJ2-1 | TRBD1 | . | TRBV19 | TGTGCCAGTAGTATTGGGACAGGGAGGATGAATGAGCAGTTCTTC | CASSIGTGRMNEQFF
TRBJ2-1 | . | . | TRBV19 | TGTGCCAGTGGTACCACGCGGGGGCTAAATGAGCAGTTCTTC | CASGTTRGLNEQFF
TRBJ2-2 | . | . | TRBV5-6 | TGTGCCAGCAGCTTGGTTTACGGGTATGCGAACACCGGGGAGCTGTTTTTT | CASSLVYGYANTGELFF
TRBJ2-3 | . | . | TRBV5-1 | TGCGCCAGCAGCTTATGGAGGACAGATACGCAGTATTTT | CASSLWRTDTQYF
TRBJ2-1 | TRBD2 | . | TRBV5-1 | TGCGCCAGCAGCGCGGGGGGGCCACCCACTTTTGAGCAGTTCTTC | CASSAGGPPTFEQFF
TRBJ1-1 | . | . | TRBV2 | TGTGCCAGCAGAAGACAGTCTGAAGCTTTCTTT | CASRRQSEAFF
TRBJ1-1 | . | few | TRBV12-2 | TGTGCAAGTCGCTCGAGGACAGAGAACACTGAAGCTTTCTTT | CASRSRTENTEAFF
TRBJ2-1 | TRBD2 | . | TRBV3-1/TRBV3-2 | TGTGCCAGCAGAACTAGCGGGAGCAGCAATGAGCAGTTCTTC | CASRTSGSSNEQFF
TRBJ1-5 | . | . | TRBV19 | TGTGCCAGTAGTATTCGGACAGATCAGCCCCAGCATTTT | CASSIRTDQPQHF
TRBJ1-1 | . | . | TRBV9 | TGTGCCAGCAGCGTTGCGGGCTTGAACACTGAAGCTTTCTTT | CASSVAGLNTEAFF
TRBJ1-2 | . | . | TRBV30 | TGTGCCTGGAGTGTGTCCGCGGGGAATGGCTACACCTTC | CAWSVSAGNGYTF
TRBJ2-1 | . | once | TRBV11-2 | TGTGCCAGCAGCTCCGACGGAGGCCTAGAGCAGTTCTTC | CASSSDGGLEQFF
TRBJ1-1 | . | . | TRBV6-1 | TGTGCCAGCAGTGCGGGGGGGAGCGGATCTGGGAACACTGAAGCTTTCTTT | CASSAGGSGSGNTEAFF
TRBJ2-1 | . | . | TRBV27 | TGTGCCAGCAGCAAACAGGGTGCGGCCAATGAGCAGTTCTTC | CASSKQGAANEQFF
TRBJ2-5 | . | . | TRBV5-1 | TGCGCCAGCAGCCCCCTCACGAGCTCGGAGACCCAGTACTTC | CASSPLTSSETQYF
TRBJ1-5 | TRBD1 | . | TRBV2 | TGTGCCAGCGGACAGGGGGCTGATCAGCCCCAGCATTTT | CASGQGADQPQHF
TRBJ1-1 | . | few | TRBV2 | TGTGCCAGCAGTAGGACAGCCTTGAACACTGAAGCTTTCTTT | CASSRTALNTEAFF
TRBJ1-3 | TRBD1 | . | TRBV5-1 | TGCGCCAGCAGCTTGGGAGGGACAGGGAGCTCTGGAAACACCATATATTTT | CASSLGGTGSSGNTIYF
TRBJ2-7 | . | . | TRBV11-2 | TGTGCCAGCAGCTTAGAGTCAGGGTCCTACGAGCAGTACTTC | CASSLESGSYEQYF
TRBJ2-1 | . | few | TRBV21-1 | TGTGCCAGCAGCTCACGACAGGGGTCCTACAATGAGCAGTTCTTC | CASSSRQGSYNEQFF
TRBJ1-3 | . | . | TRBV9 | TGTGCCAGCACCGGAGGGGCAAGCTCTGGAAACACCATATATTTT | CASTGGASSGNTIYF
TRBJ2-7 | TRBD2 | . | TRBV2 | TGTGCCAGCAGTGAAGGGGGGGACGGGACTAGCGGGGACCCTACGCCAGAGCAGTACTTC | CASSEGGDGTSGDPTPEQYF
TRBJ1-2 | . | . | TRBV6-6 | TGTGCCAGCAGTTACGGTCAGGATTATGGCTACACCTTC | CASSYGQDYGYTF
TRBJ2-3 | TRBD2 | . | TRBV10-3 | TGTGCCATCAGCCCACAGAATAGCGGGGGGGCAAATACGCAGTATTTT | CAISPQNSGGANTQYF
TRBJ1-1 | . | . | TRBV30 | TGTGCCTGGAGTGTATATGTGGACGGAGGGGACACTGAAGCTTTCTTT | CAWSVYVDGGDTEAFF
TRBJ1-2 | TRBD1 | . | TRBV6-5 | TGTGCCAGCAGTACGGACAGGGGGCTGAGTAACTACACCTTC | CASSTDRGLSNYTF
TRBJ1-5 | . | . | TRBV6-5 | TGTGCCAGCAGCCAAGGGGGGGGCAATCAGCCCCAGCATTTT | CASSQGGGNQPQHF
TRBJ1-1 | TRBD1 | . | TRBV19 | TGTGCCAGCAGACAGGGGGGATCTAACACTGAAGCTTTCTTT | CASRQGGSNTEAFF
TRBJ2-6 | TRBD1 | . | TRBV14 | TGTGCCAGCAGCCGGGCTGGGACAGGCTCTGGGGCCAACGTCCTGACTTTC | CASSRAGTGSGANVLTF
TRBJ2-7 | . | . | TRBV5-1 | TGCGCCAGCAGCCCTGGACACAACGAGCAGTACTTC | CASSPGHNEQYF
TRBJ1-2 | . | . | TRBV18 | TGTGCCAGCTCCCCAGGATCGGGGACTAACTATGGCTACACCTTC | CASSPGSGTNYGYTF
TRBJ1-6 | . | . | TRBV18 | TGTGCCAGCTCACCAGGGGAGAATTCACCCCTCCACTTT | CASSPGENSPLHF